This TCR beta chain is from a study of cytomegalovirus exposure and HLA in healthy donors (dated by TCRdb to 2017 to 2019). Background for the entire study: In an earlier analysis of some 550 of the donors, about 260 Gb of sequence data and 100 million or so unique TCR beta sequences from about 179 million T cells were reported. Both class I and class II loci were covered by HLA typing, at four-digit resolution. Donor age, sex, ethnicity and CMV serostatus were compiled alongside the repertoire data. Typing coverage varied by locus: roughly 629-640 donors for A, B, C, DRB1 and DQB1; under 550 for DQA1; more than 600 for DPA1; roughly 450 for DPB1. Of the approximately 370 genotyped donors, more than 75% were placed in the genetic ancestry cluster associated with self-reported Caucasian donors. Among 300 to 450 genotyped donors of the cohort, an average of approximately 240,000 unique TCR beta nucleotide sequences were sequenced per donor, around 20% of them non-productive. A later analysis re-examined previously published TCR beta repertoires from just over 650 donors and added high-resolution HLA genotyping to investigate patterns of TCR occurrence. To predict cytomegalovirus infection status, the study combined high-throughput TCR immunosequencing, statistical association of individual TCRs with disease status, and machine learning. In an earlier analysis of 500 to 650 of the donors, high-throughput TCR beta sequencing was used to judge whether each TCR beta V gene segment behaved as functional or pseudogenic. A separate validation cohort of over 95 different subjects was used in addition to the roughly 700-subject first cohort. Roughly 5 DR-DQ haplotypes were handled as single units for association and clustering because linkage in the cohort was strong. In a later genetic analysis, genome-wide SNP genotypes for about 55% of the roughly 700 donors were used, and that subset was treated as a discovery cohort. The study used immunosequencing to profile the T cell repertoires of 666 subjects and linked those repertoires to cytomegalovirus serostatus. Every discovery cohort repertoire had been produced on one sequencing platform. An early release covering roughly 600 HLA-typed donors comprised 250 to 350 gigabases of sequencing data and around 85 million unique TCR sequences. The study aimed to test whether signatures of past pathogen exposure could be identified by cataloging public T cell receptors. The later analysis used no new phenotypic data to find candidate immune exposures, relying instead on TCR beta sequences and their occurrence across donors.

Library generation was performed with the immunoSEQ multiplex PCR assay. The multiplex PCR relied on a mix of 60 forward primers for TCR Vbeta segments and 13 reverse primers for TCR Jbeta segments. Amplification of the CDR3 region of rearranged TCR beta genes was performed with a multiplex PCR assay on genomic DNA. The Illumina HiSeq System was used to sequence the amplified TCR beta libraries as 87-base-pair reads. Under the source paper's analysis protocol: Across the 640 or so repertoires, a later analysis counted tens of millions of unique TCR beta chains, around 11 million of which were shared by at least two donors. Raw reads were error-corrected and collapsed into unique sequences by a nearest-neighbor algorithm in which closely related sequences were merged to remove PCR and sequencing errors. To assign V, D and J gene segments, CDR3 sequences were aligned to IMGT reference sequences. For a sequence to be retained, a match of at least six nucleotides was required to both a V gene segment and a J gene segment. Rearrangements were called productive when the CDR3 lacked stop codons and stayed in frame with V and J; all others were non-productive. CDR3 was defined by IMGT convention, running from the second conserved V-encoded cysteine to the conserved J-encoded phenylalanine. Sequences without an unambiguous match to a single V gene segment were excluded from the earlier analysis of 587 of the donors. An earlier analysis of a few hundred of the donors called V segments functional above 56.7% productive rearrangements and segregating when the between-donor standard deviation exceeded 5%. A statistical classification framework was built to diagnose cytomegalovirus status from the catalog of TCR beta chain sequences. A later analysis assigned V and J genes by comparing TCR nucleotide sequences with IMGT/GENE-DB human TR gene sequences. The TCRdist pipeline was used in a later analysis to assign CDR3 sequences and most-parsimonious VDJ recombination scenarios. A later analysis defined each TCR beta chain by its CDR3 amino acid sequence plus V-gene family, and excluded reads lacking a unique V-gene family. In a later analysis, 500 to 700 highly shared, low-generation-probability nucleotide sequences were removed to address suspected cross-contamination and a sequencing artifact. In a later analysis, a clonal expansion index was calculated for each public chain from normalized within-repertoire ranks of inferred template counts. In a later analysis, generation probabilities were computed with a VDJ recombination model fitted to out-of-frame rearrangements, and the resulting probabilities were checked against IGoR. In a later analysis, TCR-TCR, TCR-HLA and TCR-CMV co-occurrence was scored with hypergeometric tests, and a repertoire-size bias correction was applied to TCR pairs. A later analysis estimated false discovery rates by permuting HLA or CMV assignments 20 times. A later analysis grouped co-occurring TCRs with DBSCAN, adding TCRdist sequence similarity when clustering within HLA-allele-positive subsets. For co-occurrence clustering, repertoires with fewer than 30,000 or more than 120,000 public chains were excluded, along with about five repertoires with anomalous nucleotide sharing. Not all clones reach the TCRdb copy of this immuneACCESS table, which keeps in-frame sequences only. Checked studies attribute under half of the gap to unresolved V genes and leave the rest unexplained. The DNA was the basis for D and trimming; V, J and clone size are from that table. The sample contains some 270,000 clones, roughly 80% of them found a single time. 0.3% of the sample is in the top ten clones.

Results and caveats for the whole study, not just this receptor: A later genetic analysis reported fewer N-insertions in productive TCRs among donors in an Asian-associated ancestry cluster than the approximately 700-donor mean. Linkage disequilibrium might explain the correlated functional status among segregating V segments, but an unknown experimental factor could not be ruled out. It was suggested by the authors that the approach could potentially be generalized to other disease states and immunological phenotypes. While some public TCRs were present in many individuals, most TCR sequences turned up only very rarely across donors. A cluster of highly shared sequence variants was judged likely to represent a technical artifact of the sequencing pipeline. In vitro tests confirmed that three of the cytomegalovirus-associated TCR beta chains recognize cytomegalovirus antigens. Because counts were too low, roughly 16 rarely observed V segments, including chromosome 9 orphons, were left out of the earlier analysis of a few hundred of the donors. Only TCR beta chains were sequenced in this cohort, and the absence of alpha or paired-chain data limited detectable features. The 87-base-pair reads could not distinguish some IMGT-functional V segments, including TRBV6-2 and TRBV6-3, so those segments were excluded. A later analysis reported that several top co-occurrence clusters appeared linked to parvovirus B19, influenza, CMV and Epstein-Barr virus. A further reported finding was that TCR beta sequences accurately predicted the HLA-A and HLA-B alleles for most subjects in the first cohort. Because some donors lacked HLA typing at each locus, the association tests relied only on the typed subset. The study gave a list of under 200 TCR beta chains associated with cytomegalovirus. Broadly in line with IMGT annotations, most TCR beta V segments showed up in productive rearrangements about 87% or about 30% of the time in an earlier analysis of roughly 590 of the donors. For the cohort, immune exposure information was limited to CMV serostatus. A later analysis found that most CMV-associated TCR beta chains appeared HLA-restricted, with HLA associations seemingly driven largely by CMV exposure. A later analysis found that TCR association rates varied across HLA loci, with DRB1 alleles showing the most associated TCRs and HLA-C alleles the fewest. When HLA alleles, especially DR and DQ, strongly co-occurred, attributing TCR associations to individual alleles was difficult. In a later analysis, HLA-associated TCR beta chains were found to be more clonally expanded and to have lower generation probabilities than equally common non-associated chains. V-gene and J-gene trimming of TCR beta chains was associated with a missense DCLRE1C variant in a later genetic analysis, and the association was replicated in an independent cohort. The presence/absence analyses assumed that sequencing depth was roughly uniform across donors, and that assumption may not be true. Specific HLA alleles were associated with some 15,000 TCR beta sequences at a false discovery rate of 0.05 in a later analysis. In both the original and validation cohorts, the classifier was reported to diagnose cytomegalovirus status with high specificity and sensitivity.

About this clone: Its target antigen remains unknown. Base qualities are missing; no much larger clone stands one base away.

V is shortened by 6 bases, J by 5 bases, and the region joining them spans 22 bases. From cysteine to phenylalanine, the CDR3 is 16 amino acids long. Just the 48-base CDR3 DNA is kept, in frame starting at base 1. CDR1 and CDR2, per the germline V gene, are MDHEN and SYDVKM. The cohort comprised some 700 healthy bone marrow donors. At the time of sampling, every cohort member was nominally healthy, though immune exposures that went unrecorded were likely present. The donor tested CMV seronegative and was one of the 352 seronegative cohort members. A peripheral blood sample was provided by each donor, and peripheral blood mononuclear cells were used for TCR beta sequencing. Genomic DNA was extracted from the blood cell samples with the Qiagen DNeasy Blood Extraction Kit.

The chain is made from TRBV28 and TRBJ1-2, with TRBD1 tentatively as D gene (6 bases match). The receptor's source is a girl aged 2 to 9 in good health and CMV-seronegative. Sequenced material: PBMCs. The CDR3 loop reads CASSLGGGTIGYGYTF. The nucleotide sequence reads as follows: TGTGCCAGCAGCCTGGGGGGGGGCACGATAGGGTATGGCTACACCTTC.